Below are 11 T cell receptor beta chains sequenced from a single sample in a study of T cells in Graves' hyperthyroidism and ophthalmopathy. TCR beta CDR3 sequences were amplified from RNA transcripts. Primed by the HTBI set, a first-round RT-PCR was run on the TCR CDR3. TCRdb independently ran MiXCR on the multiplex PCR reads; one entry per CDR3 protein. The data hold 800,000 or so distinct CDR3 sequences, with 35% to 40% observed a single time. Sequenced material: blood. These receptors all stem from a man aged 18 to 30 with Graves' hyperthyroidism.

This sequence joins TRBV29-1 and TRBJ1-5; TRBD1 agrees at 8 bases. The germline gives CDR1 SQVTM, CDR2 ANQGSEA. CDR3 length: 12 amino acids. Trimming at V came to 4 bases and at J to 9 bases, leaving 5 bases not matched to a gene. The CDR3 protein is CSVGTGIGPQHF. The CDR3, as DNA: TGCAGCGTTGGGACAGGGATTGGGCCCCAGCATTTT.

The V call is TRBV2, the J call TRBJ2-7; 9 bases are a match to TRBD1. The junction had 6 bases not matched to a gene; V was cut back by 7 bases and J by 5 bases. CDR3 length: 13 residues. CDR1 and CDR2 (germline): SNHLY, FYNNEI. The CDR3 loop reads CASNRDRADEQYF. CDR3 DNA sequence: TGTGCCAGCAATAGGGACAGGGCCGACGAGCAGTACTTC. The full variable domain, its missing parts supplied by reference TRBV2 and TRBJ2-7, is EPEVTQTPSHQVTQMGQEVILRCVPISNHLYFYWYRQILGQKVEFLVSFYNNEISEKSEIFDDQFSVERPDGSNFTLKIRSTKLEDSAMYFCASNRDRADEQYFGPGTRLTVT.

This clonotype appeared a few times. This chain connects TRBV7-9 to TRBJ1-6; TRBD1 is a possible D gene (6 bases). CDR3 size: 17 residues. Germline V gene data show CDR1 as SEHNR and CDR2 as FQNEAQ (reference sequence). V was trimmed by 3 bases and J by 1 base, leaving 13 bases between them. The CDR3 loop reads CASSLVTGRSYNSPLHF. The CDR3 region has the DNA TGTGCCAGCAGCTTGGTTACAGGGAGGTCCTATAATTCACCCCTCCACTTT.

This clonotype was found once. CDR3 in DNA: TGTGCCAGCAGTCCCACCACGAAGACTGAAGCTTTCTTT. Its protein is CASSPTTKTEAFF. The rearrangement joins TRBV5-5 to TRBJ1-1; no reliable D call. V shed 5 bases and J shed 5 bases, with 13 bases lying between them. Per germline, CDR1 SGHKS and CDR2 YYEKEE (reference sequence). CDR3 length: 13 residues. The variable domain in full, completed from reference TRBV5-5 and TRBJ1-1, reads DAGVTQSPTHLIKTRGQQVTLRCSPISGHKSVSWYQQVLGQGPQFIFQYYEKEERGRGNFPDRFSARQFPNYSSELNVNALLLGDSALYLCASSPTTKTEAFFGQGTRLTVV.

The rearrangement links TRBV29-1 to TRBJ1-5; TRBD1 aligns across 10 bases. V shed 4 bases and J 8 bases; nucleotides not matched to a gene: 5. This CDR3 has 13 residues. Germline V gene data show CDR1 as SQVTM and CDR2 as ANQGSEA. The CDR3 reads CSVGQGAGEPQHF. The CDR3 nucleotides are TGCAGCGTTGGACAGGGGGCCGGGGAGCCCCAGCATTTT.

This clonotype appeared a few times. V is TRBV6-1 and J is TRBJ1-3, with 8 positions matching TRBD1. Germline CDR1 reads MNHNS; CDR2 reads SASEGT. The CDR3 is 16 residues long. Trimming at V came to 2 bases and at J to 8 bases, leaving 11 bases not matched to a gene. The CDR3 spells CASSEWDRSSSDTIYF. CDR3 coding DNA: TGTGCCAGCAGTGAATGGGACAGGTCAAGTTCGGACACCATATATTTT.

This clonotype has more than one count but fewer than ten. This chain links TRBV4-1 with TRBJ2-7; D may be TRBD2 (6 bases). V dropped 0 bases and J dropped 0 bases, with 9 bases sitting between them. The V gene's germline CDR1 is MGHRA and CDR2 YSYEKL. The CDR3 extends over 15 amino acids. CDR3 nucleotides: TGCGCCAGCAGCCAAGAAATTAGCGGCTCCTACGAGCAGTACTTC. It specifies CASSQEISGSYEQYF.

This clonotype showed up many times. The rearrangement links TRBV27 to TRBJ1-1; no clear D. The CDR3 sequence is 14 residues long. The germline gives CDR1 MNHEY, CDR2 SMNVEV (reference sequence). Trimming cost V 4 bases and J 0 bases, with 9 bases left between them. This CDR3 is CASSSIGMNTEAFF. The CDR3 coding sequence is TGTGCCAGCAGTTCGATTGGGATGAACACTGAAGCTTTCTTT.

About this clonotype: A read error may be the cause here, since a much bigger clone is one base away. V is TRBV14 and J is TRBJ1-1; D call uncertain. CDR1 and CDR2 (germline): SGHDN, FVKESK. The V end lost 2 bases, the J end lost 3 bases, and 7 bases lay between the germline ends. The CDR3 has 13 residues. CDR3 DNA: TGTGCCAGCAGCCAACAGGAGGACACTGAAGCTTTCTTT. Protein sequence: CASSQQEDTEAFF.

This clonotype was picked up a small number of times. A much larger clone lies one base from this, so it may be a read error. This rearrangement joins TRBV19 to TRBJ1-1, with D unclear. The CDR3 spans 11 residues. The germline V gene has CDR1 LNHDA and CDR2 SQIVND (reference sequence). The CDR3 DNA reads TGTGCCAGTGAGGTGGGCACTAAAGCTTTCTTT. It specifies CASEVGTKAFF.

The rearrangement links TRBV20-1 to TRBJ1-1; 7 bases agree with TRBD1. Germline values: CDR1 DFQATT, CDR2 SNEGSKA (reference sequence). The junction had 11 bases not matched to a gene; V was cut back by 6 bases and J by 1 base. CDR3 length equals 15 residues. This chain's CDR3 is CSARTGLFSNTEAFF. The CDR3 DNA is TGCAGTGCCCGGACAGGACTTTTTTCGAACACTGAAGCTTTCTTT.